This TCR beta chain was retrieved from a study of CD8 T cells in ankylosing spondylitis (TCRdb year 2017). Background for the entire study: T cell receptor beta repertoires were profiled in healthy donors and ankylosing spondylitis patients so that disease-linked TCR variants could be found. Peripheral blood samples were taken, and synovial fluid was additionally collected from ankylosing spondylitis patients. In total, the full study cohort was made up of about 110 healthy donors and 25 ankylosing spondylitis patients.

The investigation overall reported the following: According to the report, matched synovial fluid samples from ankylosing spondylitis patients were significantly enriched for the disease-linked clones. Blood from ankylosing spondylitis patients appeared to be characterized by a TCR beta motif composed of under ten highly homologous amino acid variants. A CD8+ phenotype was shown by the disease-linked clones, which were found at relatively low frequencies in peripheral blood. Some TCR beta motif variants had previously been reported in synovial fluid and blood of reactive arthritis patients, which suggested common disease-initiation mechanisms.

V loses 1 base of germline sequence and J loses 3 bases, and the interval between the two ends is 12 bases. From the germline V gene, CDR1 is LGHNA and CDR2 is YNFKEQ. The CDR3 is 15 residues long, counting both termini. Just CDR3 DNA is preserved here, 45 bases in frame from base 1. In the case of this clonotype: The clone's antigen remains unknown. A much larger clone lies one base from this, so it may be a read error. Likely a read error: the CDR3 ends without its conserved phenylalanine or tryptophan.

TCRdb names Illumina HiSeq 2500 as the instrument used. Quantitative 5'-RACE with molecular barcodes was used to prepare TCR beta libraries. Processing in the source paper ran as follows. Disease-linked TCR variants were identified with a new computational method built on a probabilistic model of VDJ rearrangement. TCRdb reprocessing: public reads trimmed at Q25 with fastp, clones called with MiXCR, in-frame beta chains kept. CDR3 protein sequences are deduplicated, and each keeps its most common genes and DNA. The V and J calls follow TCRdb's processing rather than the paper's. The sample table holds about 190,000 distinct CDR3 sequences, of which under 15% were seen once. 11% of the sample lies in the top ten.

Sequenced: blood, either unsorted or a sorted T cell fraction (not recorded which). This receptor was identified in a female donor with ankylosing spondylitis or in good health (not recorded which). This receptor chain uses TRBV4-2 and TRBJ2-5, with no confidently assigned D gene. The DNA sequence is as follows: TGTGCCAGCAGCCAAGTAGGTCGGATTGAAGAGACCCAGTACTCC. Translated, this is CASSQVGRIEETQYS.